The source of this T cell receptor (beta chain) is a study of beta chain features in type 1 diabetes. To note about this clone: The antigen remains undetermined.

Germline CDR1 is SEHNR and CDR2 is FQNEAQ (reference sequence). V lost 5 bases and J 6 bases, leaving 11 bases between the germline ends. This CDR3 is 13 amino acids long. Every bit of the isolated RNA underwent reverse transcription, so sequencing read expressed TCRB transcripts. TCRdb keeps only in-frame clones here, not all; method: immunoSEQ multiplex PCR. The sample lists 250,000 or so clones; approximately 13% were seen once. Each of the sorted populations had a purity greater than 98%. General study findings and limits: Healthy donors had naive, central memory and Treg TCRB repertoires that appeared less similar than those seen among patients. Shorter TCRB CDR3s, moderately but significantly so, marked every one of the four CD4+ subsets in Type 1 diabetes patients. Insertion counts at VDJ junctions were lower in type 1 diabetes patients, who also showed more deletions there.

The chain uses TRBV7-9 and TRBJ2-1; a weak D match, TRBD2 (6 bases). Sequencing used naive CD4+ T cells from blood. This clonotype was obtained from a man under 40 with type 1 diabetes. The CDR3 here is CASSQAGPNEQFF. CDR3 in DNA: TGTGCCAGCAGCCAGGCGGGGCCCAATGAGCAGTTCTTC.